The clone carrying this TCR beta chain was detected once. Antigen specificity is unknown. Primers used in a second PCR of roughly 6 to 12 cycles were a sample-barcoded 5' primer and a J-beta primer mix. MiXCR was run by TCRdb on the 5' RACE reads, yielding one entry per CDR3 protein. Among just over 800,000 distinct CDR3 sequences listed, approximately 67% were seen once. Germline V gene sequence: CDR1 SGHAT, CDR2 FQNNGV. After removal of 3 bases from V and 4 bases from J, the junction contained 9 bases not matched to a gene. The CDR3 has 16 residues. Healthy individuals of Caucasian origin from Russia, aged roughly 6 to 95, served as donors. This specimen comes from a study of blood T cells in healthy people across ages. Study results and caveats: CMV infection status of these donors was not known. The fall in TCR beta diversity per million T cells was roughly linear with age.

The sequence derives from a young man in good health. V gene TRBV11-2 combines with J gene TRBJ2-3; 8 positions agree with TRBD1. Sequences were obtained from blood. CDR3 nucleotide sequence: TGTGCCAGCAGCTTTAGGACAGGGTCTGGGTCAGATACGCAGTATTTT. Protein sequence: CASSFRTGSGSDTQYF. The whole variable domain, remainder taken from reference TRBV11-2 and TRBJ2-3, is EAGVAQSPRYKIIEKRQSVAFWCNPISGHATLYWYQQILGQGPKLLIQFQNNGVVDDSQLPKDRFSAERLKGVDSTLKIQPAKLEDSAVYLCASSFRTGSGSDTQYFGPGTRLTVL.